This T cell receptor (beta chain) was documented in a study of Ad26.COV2.S vaccination and SARS-CoV-2 variants. Regarding the study as a whole: Following vaccination, spike-specific CD8+ and CD4+ T cell responses reportedly exhibited substantial breadth. Comparable non-spike TCR breadth was observed in vaccine and placebo recipients.

Here immunoSEQ multiplex PCR was the method, and the copy in TCRdb shows in-frame clones only, minus some. The table shows about 460,000 clones, with approximately 90% occurring only once. Treatment noted: some 20 received Ad26.COV2.S at low or high dose, single or two shots; roughly five received placebo; per-sample allocation not given. Day 63 following the first vaccine or placebo injection was when the samples were taken. In regard to this clone: Its antigen is as yet unknown.

The sample in question was peripheral blood, obtained in a trial of Ad26.COV2.S vaccine versus placebo. The clonotype comes from a person between 18 and 59 years old who received the Ad26.COV2.S COVID-19 vaccine or a placebo.

CDR3 bases: TGTGCCAGCAGTCCATCAACGGCACGAGGAGAAGAGACCCAGTACTTC. Its translation is CASSPSTARGEETQYF. This rearrangement joins TRBV28 to TRBJ2-5; D is ambiguous. The CDR3 extends over 16 amino acids. Trimming took 5 bases from V and 3 from J, leaving 19 bases between them. From germline, CDR1 is MDHEN and CDR2 SYDVKM.